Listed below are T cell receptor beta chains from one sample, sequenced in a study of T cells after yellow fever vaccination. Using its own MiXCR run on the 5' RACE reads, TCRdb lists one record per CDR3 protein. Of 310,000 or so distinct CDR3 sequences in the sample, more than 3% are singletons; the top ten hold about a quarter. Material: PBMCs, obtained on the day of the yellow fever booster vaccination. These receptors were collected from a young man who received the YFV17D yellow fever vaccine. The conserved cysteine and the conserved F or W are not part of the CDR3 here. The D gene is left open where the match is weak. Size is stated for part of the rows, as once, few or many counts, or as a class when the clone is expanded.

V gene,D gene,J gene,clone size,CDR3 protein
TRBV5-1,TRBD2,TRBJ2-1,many,ASSPSSGGAYNEQF
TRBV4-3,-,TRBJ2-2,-,ASSQEPPAGAWTGELF
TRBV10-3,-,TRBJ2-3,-,AISVHPLRTDTQY
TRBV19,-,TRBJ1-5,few,ASSIVGGRVNQPQH
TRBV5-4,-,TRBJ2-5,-,ASSLVLGGGETQY
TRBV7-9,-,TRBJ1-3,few,ASSSVPAGNTIY
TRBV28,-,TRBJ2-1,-,ASSPPGRDKNEQF
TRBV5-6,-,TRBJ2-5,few,ASSLANRLETQY
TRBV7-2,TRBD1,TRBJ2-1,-,ASSLVGGTGVVNEQF
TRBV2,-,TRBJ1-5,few,ASSKGDQPQH
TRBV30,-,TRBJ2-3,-,AWRGASGVDTQY
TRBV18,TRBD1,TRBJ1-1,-,ASSPLVGGGTEAF
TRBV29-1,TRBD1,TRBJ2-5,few,SVEPGQEQETQY
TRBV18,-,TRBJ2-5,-,ASSPPPSQETQY
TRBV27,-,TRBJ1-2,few,ASSPLPTPASYGYT
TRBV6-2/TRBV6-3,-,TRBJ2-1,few,ASSYDWSNEQF
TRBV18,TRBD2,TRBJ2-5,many,ASSRALSGMGETQY
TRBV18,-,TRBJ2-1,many,ASSPDPYNEQF
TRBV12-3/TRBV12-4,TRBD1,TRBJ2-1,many,ASSLEGALF
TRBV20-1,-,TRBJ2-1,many,SATSPRGNYNEQF
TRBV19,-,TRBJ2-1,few,ASSIAHQRTLRNEQF
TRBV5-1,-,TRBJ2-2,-,ASHGQTGELF